This TCR beta chain is drawn from a study of regulatory T cells in long-lasting Graves disease. Study background: It was over 5 years of antithyroid drugs, with positive TSH receptor antibodies, that meant persistent Graves' disease.

Stated time point: persistent/refractory GD, antithyroid drugs over 5 years with positive TRAb. RNA extracted from PBMCs served as the sequencing template. In each case, Graves' disease was diagnosed per American Thyroid Association guidelines. Construction of the TCR beta libraries employed iRepertoire HTBI primers in conjunction with Arm-PCR of CDR3 regions. TCRdb analysed the multiplex PCR reads with MiXCR anew, one entry per CDR3 protein. Of around 450,000 distinct CDR3 sequences listed, 20% to 25% are singletons. The germline V gene encodes CDR1 KGHDR and CDR2 SFDVKD. There are 13 residues in the CDR3. The V and J ends lost 0 bases and 13 bases respectively, with 12 bases between them. This clonotype was seen only a few times.

The source material was peripheral blood mononuclear cells (PBMCs), sampled when the disease was refractory, from a patient treated with antithyroid drugs. This TCR derives from a female donor with Graves disease. V and J are TRBV24-1 and TRBJ2-4; D remains unclear. The CDR3 reads CATSDLLSAVQYF. The CDR3 DNA sequence: TGTGCCACCAGTGATTTGCTATCGGCTGTGCAGTACTTC.